This TCR beta chain was documented in a study of cytomegalovirus exposure and HLA in healthy donors. Study observations and caveats: Looking again later, the authors saw that most CMV-associated TCR beta chains seemed HLA-restricted. Previous analysis showed most TCR beta V segments were productive about 90% or about 30% of the time. Among the CMV-associated chains, a few were confirmed in vitro as specific for CMV antigens.

The CDR3 loop spans 16 amino acids. After removal of 1 base from V and 1 base from J, the junction contained 5 bases not matched to a gene. Germline loops: CDR1 SGHVS, CDR2 FQNEAQ. As to this clone: Its specificity is unknown.

PCR used 60 Vbeta primers and 13 Jbeta primers. Measured with immunoSEQ multiplex PCR; TCRdb has only the in-frame clones, and not every one. The data show 100,000 to 150,000 clones, 74% seen once. The sample comprised PBMCs. This sequence originates from a woman between 50 and 59 years old in good health and CMV-seropositive. The chain combines TRBV7-8 with TRBJ1-1; TRBD1 matches at 8 bases. CDR3 sequence (DNA): TGTGCCAGCAGCTTAGGCGGGACAGGCTGGAACACTGAAGCTTTCTTT. It encodes CASSLGGTGWNTEAFF.